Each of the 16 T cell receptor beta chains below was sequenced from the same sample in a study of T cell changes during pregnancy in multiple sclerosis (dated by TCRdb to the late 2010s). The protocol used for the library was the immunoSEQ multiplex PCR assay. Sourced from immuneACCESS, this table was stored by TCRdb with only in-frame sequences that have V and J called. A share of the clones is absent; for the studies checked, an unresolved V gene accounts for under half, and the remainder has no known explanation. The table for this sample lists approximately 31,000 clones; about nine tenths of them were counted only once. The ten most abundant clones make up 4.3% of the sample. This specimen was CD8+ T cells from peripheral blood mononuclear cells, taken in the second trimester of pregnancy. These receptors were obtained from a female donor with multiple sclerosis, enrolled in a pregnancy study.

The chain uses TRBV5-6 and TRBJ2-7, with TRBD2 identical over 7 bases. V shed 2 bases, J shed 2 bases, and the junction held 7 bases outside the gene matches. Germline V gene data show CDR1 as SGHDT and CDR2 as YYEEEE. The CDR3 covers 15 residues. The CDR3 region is CASSFRDYTTYEQYF. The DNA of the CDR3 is TGTGCCAGCAGCTTCCGGGACTACACAACCTACGAGCAGTACTTC. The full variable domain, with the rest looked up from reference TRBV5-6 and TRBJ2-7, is DAGVTQSPTHLIKTRGQQVTLRCSPKSGHDTVSWYQQALGQGPQFIFQYYEEEERQRGNFPDRFSGHQFPNYSSELNVNALLLGDSALYLCASSFRDYTTYEQYFGPGTRLTVT.

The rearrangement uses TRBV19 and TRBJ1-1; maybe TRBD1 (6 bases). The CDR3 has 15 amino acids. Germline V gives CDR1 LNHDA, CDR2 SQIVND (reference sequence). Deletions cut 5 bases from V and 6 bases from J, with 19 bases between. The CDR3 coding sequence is TGTGCCAGTAGTGCTCCACAGGGTTACCTTTCTGAAGCTTTCTTT. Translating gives CASSAPQGYLSEAFF. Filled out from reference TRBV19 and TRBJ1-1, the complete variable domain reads DGGITQSPKYLFRKEGQNVTLSCEQNLNHDAMYWYRQDPGQGLRLIYYSQIVNDFQKGDIAEGYSVSREKKESFPLTVTSAQKNPTAFYLCASSAPQGYLSEAFFGQGTRLTVV.

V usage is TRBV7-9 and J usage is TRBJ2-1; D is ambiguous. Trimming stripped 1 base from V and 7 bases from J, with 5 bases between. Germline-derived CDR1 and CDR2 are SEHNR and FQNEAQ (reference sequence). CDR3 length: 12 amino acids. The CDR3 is CASSLDGNEQFF. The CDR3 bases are TGTGCCAGCAGCTTAGACGGGAATGAGCAGTTCTTC.

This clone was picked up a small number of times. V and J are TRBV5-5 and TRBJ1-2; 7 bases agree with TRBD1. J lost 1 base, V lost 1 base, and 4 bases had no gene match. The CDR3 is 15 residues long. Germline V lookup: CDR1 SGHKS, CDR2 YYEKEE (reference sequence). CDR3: CASSLPTGFNYGYTF. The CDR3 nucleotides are TGTGCCAGCAGCTTGCCGACAGGGTTTAACTATGGCTACACCTTC.

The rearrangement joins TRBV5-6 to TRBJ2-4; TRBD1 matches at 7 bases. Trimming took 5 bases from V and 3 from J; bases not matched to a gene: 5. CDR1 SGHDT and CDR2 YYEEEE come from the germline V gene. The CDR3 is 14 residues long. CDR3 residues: CASRHYRGKNIQYF. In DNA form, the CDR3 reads TGTGCCAGCAGGCATTACAGGGGCAAAAACATTCAGTACTTC.

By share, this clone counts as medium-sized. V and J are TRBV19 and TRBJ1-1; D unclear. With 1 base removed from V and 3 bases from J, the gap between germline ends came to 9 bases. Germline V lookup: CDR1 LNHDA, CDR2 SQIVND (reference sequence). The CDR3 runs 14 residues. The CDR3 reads CASSIVPGHTEAFF. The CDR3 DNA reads TGTGCCAGTAGTATAGTTCCTGGGCACACTGAAGCTTTCTTT.

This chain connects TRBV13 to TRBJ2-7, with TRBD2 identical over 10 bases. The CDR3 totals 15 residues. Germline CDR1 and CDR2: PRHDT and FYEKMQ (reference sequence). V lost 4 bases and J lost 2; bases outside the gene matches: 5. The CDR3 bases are TGTGCCAGCAGCTGGCGGACTAGCGGACCCTACGAGCAGTACTTC. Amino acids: CASSWRTSGPYEQYF.

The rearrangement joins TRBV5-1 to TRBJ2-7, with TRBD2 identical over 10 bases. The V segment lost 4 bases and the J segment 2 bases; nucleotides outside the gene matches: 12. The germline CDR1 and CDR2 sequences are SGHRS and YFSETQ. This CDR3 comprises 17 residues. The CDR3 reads CASSLGPSGSGAYEQYF. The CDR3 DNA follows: TGCGCCAGCAGCCTGGGTCCTAGCGGGAGCGGGGCCTACGAGCAGTACTTC.

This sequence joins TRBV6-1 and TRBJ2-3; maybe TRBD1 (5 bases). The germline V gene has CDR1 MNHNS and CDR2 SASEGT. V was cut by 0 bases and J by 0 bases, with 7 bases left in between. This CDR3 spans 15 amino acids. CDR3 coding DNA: TGTGCCAGCAGTGAAGCGGCAGGGAGCACAGATACGCAGTATTTT. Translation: CASSEAAGSTDTQYF.

The CDR3 nucleotides are TGCAGCGTTGATTATCAGGGTCTCAATGAGCAGTTCTTC. Encoded protein: CSVDYQGLNEQFF. The chain recombines TRBV29-1 with TRBJ2-1, with D tentatively TRBD1 (5 bases). The V gene's germline CDR1 is SQVTM and CDR2 ANQGSEA. CDR3 length: 13 residues. The V end was cut by 3 bases, the J end by 6 bases, with 12 bases between.

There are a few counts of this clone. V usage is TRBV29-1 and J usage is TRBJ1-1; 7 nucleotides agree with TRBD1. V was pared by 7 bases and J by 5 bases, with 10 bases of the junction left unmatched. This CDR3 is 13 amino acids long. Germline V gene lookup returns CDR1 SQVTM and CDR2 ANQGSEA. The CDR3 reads CSASRQGDTEAFF. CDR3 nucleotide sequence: TGCAGCGCCTCGAGACAGGGAGATACTGAAGCTTTCTTT.

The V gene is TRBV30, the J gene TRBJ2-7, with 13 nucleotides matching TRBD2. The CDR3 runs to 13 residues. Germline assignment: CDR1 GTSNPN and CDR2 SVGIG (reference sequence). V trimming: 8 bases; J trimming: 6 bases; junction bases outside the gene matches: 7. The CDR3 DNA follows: TGTGCCGGCGGACTAGCGGGGGTTCTCGAGCAGTACTTC. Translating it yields CAGGLAGVLEQYF.

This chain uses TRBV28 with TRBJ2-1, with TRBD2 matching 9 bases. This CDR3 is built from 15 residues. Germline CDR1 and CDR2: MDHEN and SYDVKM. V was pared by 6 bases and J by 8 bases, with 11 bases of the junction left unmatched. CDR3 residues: CASSLGGLASDEQFF. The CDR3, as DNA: TGTGCCAGCAGCCTCGGGGGACTAGCTAGCGATGAGCAGTTCTTC. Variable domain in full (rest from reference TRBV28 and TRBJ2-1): DVKVTQSSRYLVKRTGEKVFLECVQDMDHENMFWYRQDPGLGLRLIYFSYDVKMKEKGDIPEGYSVSREKKERFSLILESASTNQTSMYLCASSLGGLASDEQFFGPGTRLTVL.

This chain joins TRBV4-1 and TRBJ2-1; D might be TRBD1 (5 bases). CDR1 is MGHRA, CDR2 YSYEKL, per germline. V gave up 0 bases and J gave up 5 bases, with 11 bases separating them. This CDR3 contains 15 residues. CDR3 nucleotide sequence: TGCGCCAGCAGCCAAGATAGGGGATTTAACAATGAGCAGTTCTTC. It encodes CASSQDRGFNNEQFF.

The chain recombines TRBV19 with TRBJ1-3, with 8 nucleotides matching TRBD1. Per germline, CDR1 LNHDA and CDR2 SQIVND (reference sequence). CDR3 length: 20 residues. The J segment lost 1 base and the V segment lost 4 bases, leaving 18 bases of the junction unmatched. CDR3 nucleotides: TGTGCCAGTAGTACAGACCCAAACGACAGGGGAGAATCATCTGGAAACACCATATATTTT. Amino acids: CASSTDPNDRGESSGNTIYF.

The CDR3 reads CASSFAGTSVYNEQFF. CDR3 nucleotides: TGTGCCAGCAGCTTCGCCGGGACTAGCGTATACAATGAGCAGTTCTTC. The V and J genes are TRBV7-9 and TRBJ2-1; 10 bases are a match to TRBD2. The CDR3 extends over 16 amino acids. Germline V CDR1 and CDR2: SEHNR, FQNEAQ (reference sequence). The J segment lost 4 bases and the V segment lost 3 bases, leaving 6 bases of the junction unmatched.